This TCR beta chain was sequenced for a study of PD-L1 blockade in urothelial cancer (dated by TCRdb to about 2017). Broadly, across the study: Therapy was started in the mid-2010s for all patients, and atezolizumab 1,200 mg was administered intravenously every 3 weeks. Whole exome sequencing and RNA sequencing of pretreatment tumors were performed alongside TCR sequencing in the same patients. Somatic, immune and clinical correlates of response to PD-L1 blockade with atezolizumab in urothelial cancer were the focus of an exploratory multi-omic analysis. Blood samples gave median yields of around 150,000 T cells and around 88,000 unique TCRs, along with a median clonality of 0.080. About 90% of the 29 patients were males with bladder-origin urothelial cancer, and about 65% of the roughly 30 reported a prior smoking history. About 10 patients achieved durable clinical benefit and fewer than 25 did not. Durable clinical benefit was defined as progression-free survival longer than 6 months, and TCR features were also tested against progression-free and overall survival. Pretreatment tumor samples and matched peripheral blood, collected serially before and after atezolizumab treatment, underwent TCR sequencing. Blood samples were analyzed at 3 weeks after treatment start (second dose) and at 6 weeks after treatment start. Patients had an ECOG performance status of 0 or 1 and had received between 0 and 3 prior chemotherapy regimens. Some 29 patients had pretreatment blood TCR-seq, some 25 had at least one posttreatment blood collection, and some 25 had tumor TCR-seq.

To estimate absolute template abundance from read counts, synthetic TCR analog templates were spiked into each PCR. TCRbeta CDR3 regions were amplified from genomic DNA with bias-controlled V and J gene primers using the immunoSEQ assay. Rearranged TCRbeta segments were sequenced at approximately 20X coverage. Concerning the study's data processing: Sequencing errors were corrected by clustering and CDR3s were annotated against IMGT to assign V, D and J genes. Out-of-frame and stop-codon sequences were excluded, and only productive TCRbeta rearrangements were used in downstream analyses. Clonality was calculated as one minus the Shannon entropy normalized by the log of the number of unique productive sequences. Fisher's exact test with Benjamini-Hochberg correction, at a threshold of adjusted p below 0.01, was used to find clones that differed between time points or between blood and tumor. TCRdb provides this immuneACCESS table in a form limited to in-frame rearrangements. Some clones are lacking; in checked studies, under half of them reflect an unresolved V gene, and why the rest are absent is not known. Clone size and the V and J calls come from that table; the DNA yielded D and trimming. This sample lists 45,000 to 50,000 clones; around 88% were detected once. The ten largest clonotypes hold 3.9% of the sample.

V is clipped by 8 bases and J by 2 bases, and the sequence between their germline boundaries is 12 bases long. Reading from cysteine to phenylalanine, the CDR3 counts 13 amino acids. The sequence is cut down to CDR3 DNA, 39 bases in frame from base 1. According to the germline V gene, CDR1 reads MNHEY and CDR2 reads SVGAGI. On the study overall, not on this receptor specifically: Because of the small sample size (n ≈ 31) and the many exploratory analyses performed, the results are intended to be regarded as hypothesis-generating. Improved progression-free and overall survival was associated with having pretreatment peripheral blood TCR clonality below the median. Among patients with durable benefit, tumor-associated TCR clones showed greater expansion in peripheral blood 3 weeks after treatment started (n = 22, p = 0.022).

A total of 25 to 30 patients with locally advanced or metastatic urothelial carcinoma, treated at Memorial Sloan Kettering on a trial protocol, made up the cohort. Peripheral blood mononuclear cells were collected pretreatment and during treatment, with between 1 and 8 total time points per patient. The Qiagen DNeasy Blood extraction kit was used to purify genomic DNA from total PBMCs and tumor samples. Collected pretreatment and during treatment, PBMCs were isolated and stored as previously described. Comments on this clone: Its antigen remains undetermined. It has no much larger one-base neighbor in the sample; base qualities were not kept.

The sample in question was PBMCs, obtained around atezolizumab (anti-PD-L1) treatment. The TCR comes from a man older than 75 with urothelial cancer. The V gene is TRBV6-5 and the J gene is TRBJ1-1; TRBD1 might be the D gene, on 5 matching bases. This receptor has the CDR3 CASAKGLNTEAFF. In nucleotide form, the sequence is TGTGCCAGCGCCAAGGGACTCAACACTGAAGCTTTCTTT.